This TCR beta chain was captured in a study of Graves' ophthalmopathy and Graves' hyperthyroidism. Amplifying from RNA transcripts, the study obtained TCR beta CDR3 regions. First-round RT-PCR used HTBI primers; second-round multiplex PCR followed. TCRdb processed the multiplex PCR reads anew with MiXCR; each CDR3 protein has one entry. The sample records a few hundred thousand distinct CDR3 sequences, about 40% being singletons. Physicians reached a diagnosis by relying on clinical symptoms, serum thyroxine, TRAb, thyroid ultrasound and orbital computed tomography. The study's findings and limits: With a specificity of about 73% and a sensitivity of around 70%, the model predicted ophthalmopathy progression. Using a 13-signature model, the authors split ophthalmopathy from stable hyperthyroidism, with roughly 90% sensitivity and roughly 83% specificity. Thyroid clonotypes that were expanded above 0.001 frequency mostly also appeared in blood.

This clonotype was recorded at least ten times. Its cognate antigen is unknown. This sequence was found in an adult man with Graves' hyperthyroidism. Sequenced material: peripheral blood or thyroid tissue (not recorded which).

CDR3 sequence (DNA): TGTGCCAGCAGTAACACAGGGGGAGAGACCCAGTACTTC. Residues: CASSNTGGETQYF. The chain couples TRBV28 to TRBJ2-5; 8 bases are shared with TRBD1. The V segment lost 5 bases and the J segment 4 bases; nucleotides outside the gene matches: 3. Germline V gene sequence: CDR1 MDHEN, CDR2 SYDVKM. The CDR3 covers 13 residues.